This T cell receptor beta chain was sequenced in a study of CD8 T cells in ankylosing spondylitis (dated by TCRdb to the late 2010s). Describing the broader study: To find TCR variants linked to disease, the study profiled T cell receptor beta repertoires in ankylosing spondylitis patients and healthy donors. Peripheral blood was sampled, and synovial fluid was also collected from ankylosing spondylitis patients. The full study cohort comprised around 25 ankylosing spondylitis patients and about a hundred healthy donors.

This clonotype was counted between two and nine times. There is no known antigen for this receptor. No much larger clonotype is one base removed from it; base qualities were not supplied. Study-wide conclusions, independent of this receptor: A CD8+ phenotype was shown by the disease-linked clones, which were found at relatively low frequencies in peripheral blood. According to the report, matched synovial fluid samples from ankylosing spondylitis patients were significantly enriched for the disease-linked clones. Some TCR beta motif variants had previously been reported in synovial fluid and blood of reactive arthritis patients, which suggested common disease-initiation mechanisms. Blood from ankylosing spondylitis patients appeared to be characterized by a TCR beta motif composed of roughly eight highly homologous amino acid variants.

The CDR3 goes from the cysteine to the phenylalanine over 16 residues. The only DNA kept is the CDR3, 48 bases in frame from the first base. Taken from the germline V gene, the CDR1 and CDR2 loops are SGDLS and YYNGEE. V is pruned by 4 bases and J by 1 base, leaving 9 bases of the junction without a gene match. Instrument on record: Illumina HiSeq 2500. Quantitative 5'-RACE with molecular barcodes was the method used to prepare the TCR beta libraries. As for the authors' bioinformatics: Disease-linked TCR variants were identified with a new computational method built on a probabilistic model of VDJ rearrangement. In-frame beta chains were kept once TCRdb had trimmed the public reads at Q25 with fastp and called clones with MiXCR. Records with the same CDR3 protein are collapsed into one entry carrying the most frequent genes and DNA. For this entry, the V and J calls and clone size follow TCRdb and not the study's own pipeline. The sample contains 300,000 to 350,000 distinct CDR3 sequences, over 12% of them found a single time. The top ten constitute approximately 1% of the sample.

The sequence is built from TRBV9 and TRBJ1-2; TRBD1 fits 8 bases in the junction. The sample taken for sequencing was blood, either unsorted or a sorted T cell fraction (not recorded which). The TCR comes from a male donor with ankylosing spondylitis or in good health (not recorded which). The CDR3 corresponds to CASSPRGQHLNYGYTF. The sequenced DNA: TGTGCCAGCAGCCCCAGGGGGCAGCATCTTAACTATGGCTACACCTTC.